Below are 11 T cell receptor beta chains sequenced from a single sample in a study of blood T cells in healthy people across ages. Using a J-beta primer mix together with a sample-barcoded 5' primer, a second PCR was run for roughly 6 to 12 cycles. MiXCR, applied by TCRdb to the 5' RACE reads, yields one record per CDR3 protein. The table has 650,000 to 950,000 distinct CDR3 sequences, approximately 48% seen once. Sequencing input: blood. Receptors were obtained from a man aged 60-69 years in good health.

This clonotype was observed a handful of times. The chain couples TRBV4-2 to TRBJ2-7; TRBD1 matches 7 bases. Germline V gives CDR1 LGHNA, CDR2 YNFKEQ. This CDR3 comprises 16 residues. The V gene end was trimmed by 4 bases and the J gene end by 0 bases; junction bases not matched to a gene: 9. The CDR3: CASSRGQGVGSYEQYF. The CDR3 DNA reads as TGTGCCAGCAGCCGAGGCCAGGGGGTGGGCTCCTACGAGCAGTACTTC.

The CDR3 DNA sequence: TGCAGCGTTGGGCTCAGGGGTCTGAACACTGAAGCTTTCTTT. Translated: CSVGLRGLNTEAFF. The chain links TRBV29-1 to TRBJ1-1, with D maybe TRBD1 (6 bases). The CDR3 has 14 amino acids. The V and J ends lost 4 bases and 0 bases respectively, with 12 bases between them. Per the germline V gene, CDR1 is SQVTM and CDR2 is ANQGSEA.

This clonotype came up a few times. The chain carries TRBV6-5 and TRBJ2-7, with a possible D match to TRBD1 (7 bases). In germline, CDR1 is MNHEY, CDR2 SVGAGI. CDR3 length: 15 residues. Trimming removed 6 bases at V and 4 bases at J, with 19 bases between. The CDR3: CASRRDKGARYEQYF. CDR3 bases: TGTGCCAGCAGGCGGGACAAGGGGGCGCGTTACGAGCAGTACTTC.

This chain joins TRBV5-1 and TRBJ2-7, with D perhaps being TRBD1 or TRBD2 (5 bases each). Trimming shortened V by 0 bases and J by 4 bases, and 14 bases separated the two germline ends. The CDR3 spans 15 residues. Germline V gives CDR1 SGHRS, CDR2 YFSETQ. The chain's CDR3 is CASSLADGGMYEQYF. The CDR3 coding sequence is TGCGCCAGCAGCTTGGCCGATGGGGGAATGTACGAGCAGTACTTC.

The chain combines TRBV9 with TRBJ2-5, with 7 bases lining up with TRBD2. CDR1 and CDR2 from the germline V gene are SGDLS and YYNGEE. This CDR3 is 15 amino acids long. V was pared by 0 bases and J by 11 bases, with 13 bases of the junction left unmatched. The CDR3, as DNA: TGTGCCAGCAGCGTAGAGCCCTCGGGGGGAAATCAGCAGTACTTC. Its protein product is CASSVEPSGGNQQYF.

J is TRBJ2-3 and V is TRBV18, with 10 bases aligning to TRBD2. CDR1 is KGHSH, CDR2 LQKENI, per germline. This CDR3 contains 16 residues. The V segment lost 3 bases and the J segment 1 base; nucleotides outside the gene matches: 4. The CDR3, as DNA: TGTGCCAGCTCACCGATCGGACTAGCGGGCACAGATACGCAGTATTTT. It codes for CASSPIGLAGTDTQYF.

Many counts were recorded for this clonotype. This chain connects TRBV6-1 to TRBJ2-7; TRBD1 matches 9 bases. From germline, CDR1 is MNHNS and CDR2 SASEGT. Trimming removed 5 bases from V and 4 bases from J; junction bases left unmatched: 6. The CDR3 is 14 amino acids. CDR3 residues: CASSQDRGFYEQYF. CDR3 sequence (DNA): TGTGCCAGCAGTCAGGACAGGGGCTTTTACGAGCAGTACTTC.

The rearrangement uses TRBV7-9 and TRBJ1-6, with D maybe TRBD1 (6 bases). Trimming took 5 bases from V and 7 from J, leaving 12 bases between them. This CDR3 is built from 14 residues. Per the germline V gene, CDR1 is SEHNR and CDR2 is FQNEAQ (reference sequence). CDR3 region: CASSNRDKNSPLHF. CDR3 coding DNA: TGTGCCAGCAGCAACCGGGACAAGAATTCACCCCTCCACTTT.

This chain joins TRBV5-6 and TRBJ2-5; 11 positions agree with TRBD2. The CDR3 is 16 residues long. V was clipped by 9 bases and J by 2 bases; unmatched bases: 12. Per the germline V gene, CDR1 is SGHDT and CDR2 is YYEEEE. In nucleotides, the CDR3 is TGTGCCAACGATCCTAGCGGGGGGCTCTCACAAGAGACCCAGTACTTC. This gives the protein CANDPSGGLSQETQYF.

The gene calls are TRBV7-9 and TRBJ1-4; the D gene is possibly TRBD1 (5 bases). The CDR3 spans 15 residues. V lost 5 bases to trimming and J lost 5 bases, with 15 bases between them. Germline loops: CDR1 SEHNR, CDR2 FQNEAQ (reference sequence). The CDR3, as DNA: TGTGCCAGCAGCACTGCCGGGACTCAAAATGAAAAACTGTTTTTT. Amino acid sequence: CASSTAGTQNEKLFF.

In the case of this clonotype: At one of its ends the junction is not consistent with the germline gene, which may arise from a read error. The chain employs TRBV18 and TRBJ2-7; a weak D match, TRBD2 (6 bases). CDR3 length: 15 amino acids. Germline CDR1 and CDR2: KGHSH and LQKENI. The CDR3 here is CSSSPTGAEGGEQYF. CDR3 sequence (DNA): TGTTCCAGCTCACCCACGGGAGCCGAAGGTGGCGAGCAGTACTTC.